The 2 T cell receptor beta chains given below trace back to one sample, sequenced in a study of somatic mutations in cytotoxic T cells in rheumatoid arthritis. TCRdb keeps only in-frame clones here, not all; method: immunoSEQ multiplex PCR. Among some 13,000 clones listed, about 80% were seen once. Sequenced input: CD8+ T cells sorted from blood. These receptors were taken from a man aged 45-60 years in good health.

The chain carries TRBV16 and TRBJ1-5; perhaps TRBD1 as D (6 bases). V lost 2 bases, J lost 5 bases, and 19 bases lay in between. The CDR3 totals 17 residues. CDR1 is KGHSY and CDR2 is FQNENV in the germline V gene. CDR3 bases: TGTGCCAGCAGCCAAAGGGGTGGGGGGCTAGTCGATCAGCCCCAGCATTTT. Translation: CASSQRGGGLVDQPQHF.

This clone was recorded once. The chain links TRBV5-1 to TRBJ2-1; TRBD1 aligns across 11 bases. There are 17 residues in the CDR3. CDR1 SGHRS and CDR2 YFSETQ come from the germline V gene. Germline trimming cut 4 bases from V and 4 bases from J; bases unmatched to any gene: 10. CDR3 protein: CASSPGTGGVVYNEQFF. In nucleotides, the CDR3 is TGCGCCAGCAGCCCCGGGACAGGGGGAGTTGTATACAATGAGCAGTTCTTC.